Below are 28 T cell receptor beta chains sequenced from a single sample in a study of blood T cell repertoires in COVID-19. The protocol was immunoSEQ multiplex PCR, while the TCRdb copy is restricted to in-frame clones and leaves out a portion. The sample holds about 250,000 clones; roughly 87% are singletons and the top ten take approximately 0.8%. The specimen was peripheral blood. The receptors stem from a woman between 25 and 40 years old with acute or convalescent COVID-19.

CDR3 in DNA: TGTGCCAGTAGTACAACTAAAAAAATAGTATCTGGGCAGTTCTTC. Translation: CASSTTKKIVSGQFF. The chain recombines TRBV19 with TRBJ2-1, with D uncertain. The germline gives CDR1 LNHDA, CDR2 SQIVND (reference sequence). The germline V and J ends were trimmed by 4 bases and 12 bases, with 22 bases remaining between them. This CDR3 has 15 residues.

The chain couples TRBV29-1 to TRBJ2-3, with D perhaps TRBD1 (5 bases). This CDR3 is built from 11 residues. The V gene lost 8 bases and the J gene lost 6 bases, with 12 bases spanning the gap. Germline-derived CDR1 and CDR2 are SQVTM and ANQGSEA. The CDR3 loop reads CSKGVFDTQYF. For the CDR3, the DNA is TGCAGCAAAGGGGTTTTTGATACGCAGTATTTT.

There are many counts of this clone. CDR3 DNA sequence: TGTGCCAGCAGCGTAGCTATGACTAGCGGGAGCGAGCAGTACTTC. This sequence encodes CASSVAMTSGSEQYF. The rearrangement uses TRBV9 and TRBJ2-7; 12 bases are shared with TRBD2. Germline V gene sequence: CDR1 SGDLS, CDR2 YYNGEE. The CDR3 spans 15 residues. V trimming: 0 bases; J trimming: 6 bases; junction bases outside the gene matches: 4.

The CDR3 sequence: CASSLVRLAGDAPLEQYF. CDR3 DNA: TGTGCCAGCAGCTTAGTTCGGCTAGCGGGAGATGCCCCTTTGGAGCAGTACTTC. This chain uses TRBV7-2 with TRBJ2-7; TRBD2 agrees at 10 bases. Per germline, CDR1 SGHTA and CDR2 FQGNSA. The CDR3 runs 18 residues. V was pared by 1 base and J by 7 bases, with 16 bases of the junction left unmatched.

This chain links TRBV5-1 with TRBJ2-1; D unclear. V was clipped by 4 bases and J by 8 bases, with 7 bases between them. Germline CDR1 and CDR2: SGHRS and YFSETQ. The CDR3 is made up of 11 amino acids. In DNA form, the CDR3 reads TGCGCCAGCAGCGTCTTAGATGAGCAGTTCTTC. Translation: CASSVLDEQFF.

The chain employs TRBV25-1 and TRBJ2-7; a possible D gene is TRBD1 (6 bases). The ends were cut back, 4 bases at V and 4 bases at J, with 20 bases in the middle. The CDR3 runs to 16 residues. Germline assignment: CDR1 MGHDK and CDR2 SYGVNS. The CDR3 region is CASSGIGGEGSYEQYF. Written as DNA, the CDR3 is TGTGCCAGCAGTGGGATAGGGGGTGAAGGCAGTTACGAGCAGTACTTC.

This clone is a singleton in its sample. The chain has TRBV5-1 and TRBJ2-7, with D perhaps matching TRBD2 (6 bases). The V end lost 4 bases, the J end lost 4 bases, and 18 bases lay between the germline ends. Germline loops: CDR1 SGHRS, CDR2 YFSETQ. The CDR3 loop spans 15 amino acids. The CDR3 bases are TGCGCCAGCAGCGGAAACTCTCGGGAGCCTTACGAGCAGTACTTC. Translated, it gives CASSGNSREPYEQYF.

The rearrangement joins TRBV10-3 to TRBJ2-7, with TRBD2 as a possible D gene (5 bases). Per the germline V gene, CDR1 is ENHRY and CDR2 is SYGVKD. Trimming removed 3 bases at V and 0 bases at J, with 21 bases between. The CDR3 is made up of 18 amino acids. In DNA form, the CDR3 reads TGTGCCATCAGTGATAAGTACAGTACTAGTGGCAGCTCCTACGAGCAGTACTTC. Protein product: CAISDKYSTSGSSYEQYF.

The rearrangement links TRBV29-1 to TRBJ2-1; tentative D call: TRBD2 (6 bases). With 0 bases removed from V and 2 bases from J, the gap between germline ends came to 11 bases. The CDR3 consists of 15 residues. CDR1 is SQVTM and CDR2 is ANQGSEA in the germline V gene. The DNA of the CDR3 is TGCAGCGTTGAAGATGGGAGGACGACCTACAATGAGCAGTTCTTC. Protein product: CSVEDGRTTYNEQFF.

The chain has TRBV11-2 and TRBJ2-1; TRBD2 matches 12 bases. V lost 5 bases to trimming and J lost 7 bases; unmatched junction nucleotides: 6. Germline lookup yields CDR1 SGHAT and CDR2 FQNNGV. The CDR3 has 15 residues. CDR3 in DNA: TGTGCCAGCAGCCTAGCGGGAGGGCCAGGGAATGAGCAGTTCTTC. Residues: CASSLAGGPGNEQFF.

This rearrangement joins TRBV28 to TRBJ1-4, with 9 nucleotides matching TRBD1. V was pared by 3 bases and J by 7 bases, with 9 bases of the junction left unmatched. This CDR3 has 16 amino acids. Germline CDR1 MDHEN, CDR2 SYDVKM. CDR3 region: CASSLVTGGAGEKLFF. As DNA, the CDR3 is TGTGCCAGCAGTTTGGTAACAGGGGGCGCGGGTGAAAAACTGTTTTTT. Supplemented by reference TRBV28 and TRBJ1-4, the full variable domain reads DVKVTQSSRYLVKRTGEKVFLECVQDMDHENMFWYRQDPGLGLRLIYFSYDVKMKEKGDIPEGYSVSREKKERFSLILESASTNQTSMYLCASSLVTGGAGEKLFFGSGTQLSVL.

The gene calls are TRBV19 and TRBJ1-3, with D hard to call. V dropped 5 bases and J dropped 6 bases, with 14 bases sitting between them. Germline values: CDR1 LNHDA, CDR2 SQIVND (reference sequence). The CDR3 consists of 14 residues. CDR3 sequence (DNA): TGTGCCAGTAGTCGAGGGCAGTACGAAAACACCATATATTTT. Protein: CASSRGQYENTIYF.

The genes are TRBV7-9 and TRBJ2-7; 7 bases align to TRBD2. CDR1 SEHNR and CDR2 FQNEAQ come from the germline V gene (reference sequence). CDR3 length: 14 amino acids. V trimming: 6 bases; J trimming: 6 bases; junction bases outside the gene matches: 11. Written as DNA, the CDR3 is TGTGCCAGCAGACTAGGTGCGGGAGTCTCCGAGCAGTACTTC. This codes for CASRLGAGVSEQYF.

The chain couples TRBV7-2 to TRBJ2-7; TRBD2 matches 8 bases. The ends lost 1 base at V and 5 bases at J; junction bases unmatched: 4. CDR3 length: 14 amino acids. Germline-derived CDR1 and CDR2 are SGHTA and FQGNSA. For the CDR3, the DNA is TGTGCCAGCAGCTTAGAACTAGCGGTCCACGAGCAGTACTTC. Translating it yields CASSLELAVHEQYF.

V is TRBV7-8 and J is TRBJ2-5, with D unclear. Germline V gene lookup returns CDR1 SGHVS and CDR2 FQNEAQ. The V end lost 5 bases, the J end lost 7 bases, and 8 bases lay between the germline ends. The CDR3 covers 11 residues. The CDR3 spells CASSPSGTQYF. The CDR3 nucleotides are TGTGCCAGCAGCCCCTCGGGGACCCAGTACTTC.

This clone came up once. The CDR3 region is CASSQDGAESSYNEQFF. The CDR3 DNA follows: TGCGCCAGCAGCCAAGACGGCGCGGAAAGCTCCTACAATGAGCAGTTCTTC. V and J are TRBV4-1 and TRBJ2-1; D gene uncertain. Trimming took 0 bases from V and 0 from J, leaving 12 bases between them. CDR1 and CDR2 (germline): MGHRA, YSYEKL. The CDR3 totals 17 residues.

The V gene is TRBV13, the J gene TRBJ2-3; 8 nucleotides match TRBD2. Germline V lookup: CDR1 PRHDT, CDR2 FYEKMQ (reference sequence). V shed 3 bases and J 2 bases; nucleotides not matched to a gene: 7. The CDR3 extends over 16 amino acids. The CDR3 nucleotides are TGTGCCAGCAGCTTCCGGACTAGCAGCCACACAGATACGCAGTATTTT. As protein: CASSFRTSSHTDTQYF.

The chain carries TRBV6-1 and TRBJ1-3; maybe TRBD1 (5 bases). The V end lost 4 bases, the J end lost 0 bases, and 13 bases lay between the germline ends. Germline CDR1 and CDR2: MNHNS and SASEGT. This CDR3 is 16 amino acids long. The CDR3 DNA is TGTGCCAGCAGTGGTTTTGACAGCCGCTCTGGAAACACCATATATTTT. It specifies CASSGFDSRSGNTIYF.

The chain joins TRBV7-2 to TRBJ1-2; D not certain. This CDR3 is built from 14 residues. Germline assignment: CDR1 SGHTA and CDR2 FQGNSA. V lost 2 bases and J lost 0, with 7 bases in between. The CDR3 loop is CASSLPTANYGYTF. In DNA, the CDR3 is TGTGCCAGCAGCTTACCGACTGCTAACTATGGCTACACCTTC. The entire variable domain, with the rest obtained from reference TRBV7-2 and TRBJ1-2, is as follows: GAGVSQSPSNKVTEKGKDVELRCDPISGHTALYWYRQSLGQGLEFLIYFQGNSAPDKSGLPSDRFSAERTGGSVSTLTIQRTQQEDSAVYLCASSLPTANYGYTFGSGTRLTVV.

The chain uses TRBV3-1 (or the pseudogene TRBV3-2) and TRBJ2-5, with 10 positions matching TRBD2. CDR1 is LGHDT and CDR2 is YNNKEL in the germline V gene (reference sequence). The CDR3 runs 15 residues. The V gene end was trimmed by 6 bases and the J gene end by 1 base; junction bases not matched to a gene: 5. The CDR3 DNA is TGTGCCAGCAGTAGAGGACTAGCGGTCCAAGAGACCCAGTACTTC. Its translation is CASSRGLAVQETQYF.

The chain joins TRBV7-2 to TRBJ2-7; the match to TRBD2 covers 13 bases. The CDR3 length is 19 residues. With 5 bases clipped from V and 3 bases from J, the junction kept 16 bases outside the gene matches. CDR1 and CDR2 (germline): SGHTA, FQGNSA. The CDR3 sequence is CASSPTPGLAGVKGYEQYF. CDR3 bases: TGTGCCAGCAGCCCGACTCCAGGACTAGCGGGAGTTAAAGGCTACGAGCAGTACTTC.

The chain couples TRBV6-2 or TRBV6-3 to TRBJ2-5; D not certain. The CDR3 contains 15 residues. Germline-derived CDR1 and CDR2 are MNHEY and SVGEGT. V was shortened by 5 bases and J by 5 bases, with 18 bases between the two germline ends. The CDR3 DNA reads TGTGCCAGCAGTCCGATAGCCGTCCCCCAGGAGACCCAGTACTTC. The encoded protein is CASSPIAVPQETQYF.

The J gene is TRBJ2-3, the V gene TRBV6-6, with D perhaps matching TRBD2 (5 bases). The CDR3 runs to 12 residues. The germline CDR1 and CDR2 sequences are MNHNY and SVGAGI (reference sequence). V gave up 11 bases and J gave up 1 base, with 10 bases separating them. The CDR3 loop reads CAAGLGTDTQYF. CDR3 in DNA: TGTGCCGCCGGACTGGGCACAGATACGCAGTATTTT.

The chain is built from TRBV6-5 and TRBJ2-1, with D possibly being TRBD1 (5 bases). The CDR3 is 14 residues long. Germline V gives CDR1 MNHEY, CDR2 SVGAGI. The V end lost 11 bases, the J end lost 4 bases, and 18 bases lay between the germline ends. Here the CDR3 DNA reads TGTGCCTCGGATGCAGGGTTTGGTTACAATGAGCAGTTCTTC. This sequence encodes CASDAGFGYNEQFF.

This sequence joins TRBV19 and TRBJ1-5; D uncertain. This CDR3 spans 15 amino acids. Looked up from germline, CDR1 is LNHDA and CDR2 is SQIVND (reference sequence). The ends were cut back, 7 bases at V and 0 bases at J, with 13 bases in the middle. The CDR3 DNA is TGTGCCAGTAAGTCGGCAGCGATTAGCAATCAGCCCCAGCATTTT. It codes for CASKSAAISNQPQHF.

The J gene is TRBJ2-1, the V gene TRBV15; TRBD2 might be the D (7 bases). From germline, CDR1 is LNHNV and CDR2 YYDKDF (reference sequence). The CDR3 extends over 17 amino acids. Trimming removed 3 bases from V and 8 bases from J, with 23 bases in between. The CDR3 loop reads CATSRVQGRGISYEQFF. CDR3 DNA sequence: TGTGCCACCAGCAGGGTTCAGGGGAGGGGGATTTCTTATGAGCAGTTCTTC.

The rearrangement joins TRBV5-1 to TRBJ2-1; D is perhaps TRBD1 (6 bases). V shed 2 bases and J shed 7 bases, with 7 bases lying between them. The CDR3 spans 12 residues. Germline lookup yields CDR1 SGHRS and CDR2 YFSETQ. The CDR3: CASSLQGNEQFF. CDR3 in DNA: TGCGCCAGCAGCTTACAGGGAAATGAGCAGTTCTTC.

This CDR3 is CASSEGLAADTQYF. The CDR3 bases are TGTGCCAGCAGCGAGGGACTGGCCGCAGATACGCAGTATTTT. The rearrangement uses TRBV9 and TRBJ2-3, with a tentative D call TRBD2 (6 bases). The CDR3 runs to 14 residues. Germline V gives CDR1 SGDLS, CDR2 YYNGEE. V was pared by 3 bases and J by 4 bases, with 12 bases between.